This is a list of T cell receptor beta chains from one sample in a study of blood T cell repertoires in COVID-19. TCRdb's copy holds only in-frame clones and misses some; the assay was immunoSEQ multiplex PCR. The sample records 110,000 or so clones, 75% to 80% being singletons. Sample: peripheral blood. These receptors all stem from a human donor in a cohort sampled during active COVID-19. Both conserved end residues are part of each CDR3.

CDR3 protein: CASSYSIASGSYEQYF
CDR3 length: 16
V gene: TRBV6-6
J gene: TRBJ2-7

CDR3 protein: CASSSGDRVVSYEQYF
CDR3 length: 16
V gene: TRBV28
J gene: TRBJ2-7

CDR3 protein: CASSYGTTEQYF
CDR3 length: 12
V gene: TRBV7-9
J gene: TRBJ2-7

CDR3 protein: CASTGRRHTEAFF
CDR3 length: 13
V gene: TRBV19
J gene: TRBJ1-1

CDR3 protein: CASSSLAGKGHEQYF
CDR3 length: 15
V gene: TRBV5-6
J gene: TRBJ2-7

CDR3 protein: CASSSFGEREGRYEQYF
CDR3 length: 17
V gene: TRBV28
J gene: TRBJ2-7

CDR3 protein: CASSQDSPLSSGNTIYF
CDR3 length: 17
V gene: TRBV14
J gene: TRBJ1-3

CDR3 protein: CASSPDNQYSNQPQHF
CDR3 length: 16
V gene: TRBV18
J gene: TRBJ1-5

CDR3 protein: CASSWGHADTQYF
CDR3 length: 13
V gene: TRBV6-2/TRBV6-3
J gene: TRBJ2-3

CDR3 protein: CASRPGQETYEQYF
CDR3 length: 14
V gene: TRBV5-1
J gene: TRBJ2-7

CDR3 protein: CASSQDPRDSYEQYF
CDR3 length: 15
V gene: TRBV4-1
J gene: TRBJ2-7

CDR3 protein: CASTPGRLAEQYF
CDR3 length: 13
V gene: TRBV19
J gene: TRBJ2-7

CDR3 protein: CASSSGQGGGRSGANVLTF
CDR3 length: 19
V gene: TRBV11-3
J gene: TRBJ2-6

CDR3 protein: CASSRGTGTGELFF
CDR3 length: 14
V gene: TRBV7-2
J gene: TRBJ2-2

CDR3 protein: CAWSVGVMNTEAFF
CDR3 length: 14
V gene: TRBV30
J gene: TRBJ1-1

CDR3 protein: CASSDQGAAGTEAFF
CDR3 length: 15
V gene: TRBV25-1
J gene: TRBJ1-1

CDR3 protein: CASSVARTANYGYTF
CDR3 length: 15
V gene: TRBV9
J gene: TRBJ1-2